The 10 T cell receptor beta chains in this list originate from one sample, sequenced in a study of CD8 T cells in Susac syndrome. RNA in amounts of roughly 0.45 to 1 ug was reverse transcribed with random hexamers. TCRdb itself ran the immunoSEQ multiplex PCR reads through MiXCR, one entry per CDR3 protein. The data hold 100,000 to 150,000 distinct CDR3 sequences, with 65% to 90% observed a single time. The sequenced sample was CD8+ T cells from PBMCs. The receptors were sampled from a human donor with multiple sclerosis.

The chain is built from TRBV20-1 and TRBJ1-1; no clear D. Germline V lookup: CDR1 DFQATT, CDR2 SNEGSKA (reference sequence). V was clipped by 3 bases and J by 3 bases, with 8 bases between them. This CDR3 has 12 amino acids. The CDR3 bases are TGCAGTGCTAGTTGGTTGGACACTGAAGCTTTCTTT. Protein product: CSASWLDTEAFF.

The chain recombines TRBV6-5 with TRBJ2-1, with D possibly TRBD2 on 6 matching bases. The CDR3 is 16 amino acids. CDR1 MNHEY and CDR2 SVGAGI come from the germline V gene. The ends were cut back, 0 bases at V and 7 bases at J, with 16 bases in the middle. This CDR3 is CASSYSSGLITNEQFF. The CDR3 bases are TGTGCCAGCAGTTACTCTTCGGGACTTATAACTAATGAGCAGTTCTTC.

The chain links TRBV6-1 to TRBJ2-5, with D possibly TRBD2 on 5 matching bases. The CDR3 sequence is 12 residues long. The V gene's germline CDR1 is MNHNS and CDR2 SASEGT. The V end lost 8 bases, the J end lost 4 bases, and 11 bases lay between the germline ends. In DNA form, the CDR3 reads TGTGCCAGCGAAGAGGGCCTAGAGACCCAGTACTTC. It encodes CASEEGLETQYF.

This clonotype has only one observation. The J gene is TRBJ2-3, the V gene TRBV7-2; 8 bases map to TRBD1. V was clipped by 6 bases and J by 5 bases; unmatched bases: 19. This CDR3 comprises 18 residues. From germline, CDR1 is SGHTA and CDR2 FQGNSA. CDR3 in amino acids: CASSSIGTGPEALDTQYF. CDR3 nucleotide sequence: TGTGCCAGCAGTTCCATCGGGACAGGCCCTGAGGCCCTAGATACGCAGTATTTT.

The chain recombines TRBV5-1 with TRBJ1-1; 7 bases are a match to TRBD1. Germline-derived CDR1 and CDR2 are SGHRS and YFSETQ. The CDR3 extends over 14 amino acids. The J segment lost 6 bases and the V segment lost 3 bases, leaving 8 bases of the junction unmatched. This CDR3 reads CASSSTGWGAEAFF. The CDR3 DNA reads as TGCGCCAGCAGCTCGACAGGGTGGGGGGCTGAAGCTTTCTTT.

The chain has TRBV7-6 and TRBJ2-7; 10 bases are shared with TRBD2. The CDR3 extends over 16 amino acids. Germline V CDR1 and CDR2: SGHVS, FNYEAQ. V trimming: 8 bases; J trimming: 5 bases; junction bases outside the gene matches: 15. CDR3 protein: CASASSLAGEIHEQYV. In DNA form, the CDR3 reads TGTGCCAGCGCTTCCAGTCTAGCGGGAGAAATCCACGAGCAGTACGTC.

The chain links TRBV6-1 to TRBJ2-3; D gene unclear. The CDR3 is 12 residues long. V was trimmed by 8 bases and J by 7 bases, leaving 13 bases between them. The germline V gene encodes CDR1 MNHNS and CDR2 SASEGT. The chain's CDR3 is CASWVGTHTQYF. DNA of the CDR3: TGTGCCAGCTGGGTAGGAACCCATACGCAGTATTTT.

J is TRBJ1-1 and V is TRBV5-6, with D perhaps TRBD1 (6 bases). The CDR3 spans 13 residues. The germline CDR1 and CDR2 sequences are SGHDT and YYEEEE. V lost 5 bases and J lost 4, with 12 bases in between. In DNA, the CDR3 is TGTGCCAGCAGGTACCAGGGGACCACTGAAGCTTTCTTT. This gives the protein CASRYQGTTEAFF.

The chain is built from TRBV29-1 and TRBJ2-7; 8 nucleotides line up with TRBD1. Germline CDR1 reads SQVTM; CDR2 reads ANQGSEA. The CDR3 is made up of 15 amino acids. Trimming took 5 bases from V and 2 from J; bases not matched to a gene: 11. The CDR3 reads CSVIADGRGPYEQYF. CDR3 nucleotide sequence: TGCAGCGTTATAGCCGATGGCAGGGGGCCCTACGAGCAGTACTTC.

In DNA form, the CDR3 reads TGTGCCAGCGGGAATGGGGGGGAGCAGTTCTTC. Translation gives CASGNGGEQFF. The V and J genes are TRBV11-2 and TRBJ2-1; possible D gene TRBD2, 6 bases. Germline assignment: CDR1 SGHAT and CDR2 FQNNGV. This CDR3 contains 11 residues. The V end was cut by 8 bases, the J end by 10 bases, with 12 bases between.